This T cell receptor (beta chain) stems from a study of response to subunit inactivated influenza vaccine. Study conclusions and caveats: The authors proposed limited new T cell recruitment per seasonal influenza vaccination.

TCRdb reprocessed the RT-PCR reads with MiXCR, giving one entry per CDR3 protein. Of 650,000 to 800,000 distinct CDR3 sequences detected, approximately 15% appear once; the ten largest clones hold 5.5% to 7%. Of note for this clonotype: Its cognate antigen is unknown.

The TCR was taken from a man aged 45-60 years who received an inactivated influenza vaccine. Sequenced material: PBMCs from blood, taken 14 to 15 days before vaccination.

CDR3 bases: TGTGCCAGCAGCCCGGGACACGACCAAGAGACCCAGTACTTC. Translation: CASSPGHDQETQYF. V is TRBV6-4 and J is TRBJ2-5; a possible D gene is TRBD1 (6 bases). V was cut by 6 bases and J by 0 bases, with 11 bases left in between. Germline V gene data show CDR1 as MRHNA and CDR2 as SNTAGT. The CDR3 has 14 residues.